One sample yielded the 21 T cell receptor beta chains listed below, sequenced in a study of T cell responses to AZD1222 COVID-19 vaccine. Clones were sequenced by immunoSEQ multiplex PCR, and TCRdb holds only the in-frame ones, with some missing. The repertoire includes 80,000 to 130,000 clones, about 88% of them detected once, and approximately 15% sits in the top ten. Sequenced here: peripheral blood, sampled on day 0 of AZD1222 vaccination. The source is an adult in good health.

The chain carries TRBV6-5 and TRBJ1-1; the match to TRBD1 covers 8 bases. Germline CDR1 and CDR2: MNHEY and SVGAGI. Losses at the gene ends were 6 bases for V and 7 bases for J; bases not matched to a gene: 4. The CDR3 is 12 residues long. The CDR3 DNA reads as TGTGCCAGCAGGACAGGGGCGATTGAAGCTTTCTTT. Amino acids: CASRTGAIEAFF.

This chain joins TRBV3-1 (or the pseudogene TRBV3-2) and TRBJ2-1; D gene ambiguous. V lost 4 bases, J lost 7 bases, and 8 bases lay in between. The CDR3 spans 12 residues. In germline, CDR1 is LGHDT, CDR2 YNNKEL (reference sequence). CDR3 nucleotides: TGTGCCAGCAGCCTAGTATTGAATGAGCAGTTCTTC. Translated, it gives CASSLVLNEQFF.

The rearrangement uses TRBV24-1 and TRBJ2-3, with D tentatively TRBD1 (6 bases). The CDR3 spans 16 residues. Germline V gene sequence: CDR1 KGHDR, CDR2 SFDVKD. Trimming pared 2 bases from V and 7 bases from J, leaving 18 bases between. CDR3: CATSDSTGPGHYTQYF. The CDR3 region has the DNA TGTGCCACCAGTGATTCGACAGGACCAGGTCATTATACGCAGTATTTT.

The gene calls are TRBV27 and TRBJ1-2; 7 bases fit TRBD1. This CDR3 comprises 13 residues. With 6 bases clipped from V and 0 bases from J, the junction kept 1 base outside the gene matches. Germline values: CDR1 MNHEY, CDR2 SMNVEV (reference sequence). The CDR3 bases are TGTGCCAGCAGCGGGACAGCTAACTATGGCTACACCTTC. Its translation is CASSGTANYGYTF.

The genes are TRBV12-3 or TRBV12-4 and TRBJ1-2; 9 bases fit TRBD1. This CDR3 is built from 13 residues. Unmatched junction bases numbered 2, after V lost 5 bases and J lost 4 bases. CDR3 residues: CASSLQGAYGYTF. The CDR3 DNA is TGTGCCAGCAGTCTACAGGGGGCCTATGGCTACACCTTC.

The genes are TRBV18 and TRBJ1-1, with D perhaps TRBD1 (5 bases). Per the germline V gene, CDR1 is KGHSH and CDR2 is LQKENI. CDR3 size: 15 residues. V lost 5 bases and J 0 bases, leaving 13 bases between the germline ends. CDR3 sequence: CASSVAGQLNTEAFF. CDR3 in DNA: TGTGCCAGCTCAGTGGCTGGACAATTGAACACTGAAGCTTTCTTT.

The chain carries TRBV30 and TRBJ1-6; D possibly corresponds to TRBD1 (5 bases). The ends were cut back, 4 bases at V and 10 bases at J, with 11 bases in the middle. This CDR3 contains 12 residues. Germline assignment: CDR1 GTSNPN and CDR2 SVGIG (reference sequence). This CDR3 reads CAWTRDGSPLHF. CDR3 nucleotide sequence: TGTGCCTGGACGCGGGACGGATCACCCCTCCACTTT.

J is TRBJ2-1 and V is TRBV14; 7 bases match TRBD2. The CDR3 spans 16 residues. J lost 4 bases, V lost 4 bases, and 10 bases had no gene match. Germline values: CDR1 SGHDN, CDR2 FVKESK. This chain's CDR3 is CASSPALASGYNEQFF. For the CDR3, the DNA is TGTGCCAGCAGCCCGGCGCTGGCTAGCGGATACAATGAGCAGTTCTTC.

This clone was recorded only once. DNA of the CDR3: TGTGCCAGCAGCCTCTACAGGTCGGATACGCAGTATTTT. This encodes CASSLYRSDTQYF. This chain links TRBV14 with TRBJ2-3, with D tentatively TRBD1 (5 bases). The CDR3 totals 13 residues. CDR1 and CDR2 (germline): SGHDN, FVKESK. Between the trimmed V and J ends, which lost 4 bases and 6 bases, there was a span of 11 bases.

This chain links TRBV25-1 with TRBJ1-2; TRBD1 is a possible D gene (5 bases). Germline V gives CDR1 MGHDK, CDR2 SYGVNS. There are 15 residues in the CDR3. V lost 5 bases, J lost 4 bases, and 17 bases lay in between. CDR3 nucleotides: TGTGCCAGCAGTCCCCCATTGGGGCCCAGCTATGGCTACACCTTC. Its translation: CASSPPLGPSYGYTF.

The rearrangement links TRBV28 to TRBJ2-3; the match to TRBD2 covers 13 bases. The CDR3 length is 17 residues. The junction had 6 bases not matched to a gene; V was cut back by 6 bases and J by 0 bases. Looked up from germline, CDR1 is MDHEN and CDR2 is SYDVKM. The CDR3 nucleotides read TGTGCCAGCAGCCCAGGACTAGCGGGAGTTAGCACAGATACGCAGTATTTT. It codes for CASSPGLAGVSTDTQYF.

The gene calls are TRBV27 and TRBJ1-1; tentative D call: TRBD1 (6 bases). The V gene lost 2 bases and the J gene lost 0 bases, with 13 bases spanning the gap. The CDR3 sequence is 16 residues long. Looked up from germline, CDR1 is MNHEY and CDR2 is SMNVEV (reference sequence). This CDR3 reads CASSLQGRGVNTEAFF. The CDR3 nucleotides are TGTGCCAGCAGTTTACAGGGGAGGGGGGTGAACACTGAAGCTTTCTTT.

V gene TRBV5-6 combines with J gene TRBJ2-3, with D perhaps matching TRBD1 (5 bases). This CDR3 spans 13 amino acids. Germline loops: CDR1 SGHDT, CDR2 YYEEEE. V was shortened by 3 bases and J by 4 bases, with 9 bases between the two germline ends. CDR3 sequence: CASSWTSADTQYF. The CDR3 DNA reads TGTGCCAGCAGCTGGACAAGCGCAGATACGCAGTATTTT.

V gene TRBV6-5 combines with J gene TRBJ1-3; 9 nucleotides line up with TRBD1. The length of the CDR3 is 15 residues. Trimming cost V 5 bases and J 3 bases; bases outside gene matches: 5. CDR1 MNHEY and CDR2 SVGAGI come from the germline V gene. The CDR3 sequence: CASSNGQGIGNTIYF. The CDR3 coding sequence is TGTGCCAGCAGTAATGGACAGGGGATTGGAAACACCATATATTTT.

V is TRBV27 and J is TRBJ1-5; D unclear. Germline V CDR1 and CDR2: MNHEY, SMNVEV (reference sequence). The CDR3 runs 14 residues. V was trimmed by 2 bases and J by 1 base, leaving 6 bases between them. DNA of the CDR3: TGTGCCAGCAGTTTACGGGCCAGCAATCAGCCCCAGCATTTT. Its translation is CASSLRASNQPQHF.

The V gene is TRBV19, the J gene TRBJ1-6; TRBD1 might be the D (5 bases). V lost 3 bases to trimming and J lost 16 bases, with 13 bases between them. Germline CDR1 reads LNHDA; CDR2 reads SQIVND (reference sequence). The CDR3 covers 12 residues. CDR3 in amino acids: CASSISGTQLHF. The CDR3, as DNA: TGTGCCAGTAGTATCTCCGGGACCCAGCTCCACTTT.

This clone counts as medium-sized. V is TRBV24-1 and J is TRBJ2-3; tentative D call: TRBD1 (6 bases). V shed 8 bases and J shed 3 bases, with 11 bases lying between them. Germline-derived CDR1 and CDR2 are KGHDR and SFDVKD. The CDR3 spans 13 residues. The CDR3 nucleotides are TGTGCCACCACCGGCAGGGGAACAGATACGCAGTATTTT. This gives the protein CATTGRGTDTQYF.

This clone has just a few counts. The V and J genes are TRBV18 and TRBJ1-6, with D unclear. The CDR3 length is 16 residues. CDR1 is KGHSH, CDR2 LQKENI, per germline. Trimming took off 3 bases at V and 9 bases at J, with 18 bases between the two ends. The DNA of the CDR3 is TGTGCCAGCTCACCCGCCGCCCCCGGGGTCGGTTCACCCCTCCACTTT. It codes for CASSPAAPGVGSPLHF. The full variable domain, with the rest looked up from reference TRBV18 and TRBJ1-6, is NAGVMQNPRHLVRRRGQEARLRCSPMKGHSHVYWYRQLPEEGLKFMVYLQKENIIDESGMPKERFSAEFPKEGPSILRIQQVVRGDSAAYFCASSPAAPGVGSPLHFGNGTRLTVT.

The chain is built from TRBV5-1 and TRBJ2-1; D is perhaps TRBD1 (5 bases). Trimming left V 3 bases short and J 0 bases short, with 16 bases between. Germline CDR1 SGHRS, CDR2 YFSETQ. The CDR3 has 17 amino acids. CDR3 region: CASSSSRDSYSYNEQFF. CDR3 sequence (DNA): TGCGCCAGCAGCTCCTCTCGCGACAGTTACTCCTACAATGAGCAGTTCTTC.

The V gene is TRBV5-1, the J gene TRBJ2-3; 10 bases align to TRBD2. The ends lost 0 bases at V and 0 bases at J; junction bases unmatched: 4. Looked up from germline, CDR1 is SGHRS and CDR2 is YFSETQ. The CDR3 is made up of 17 amino acids. The CDR3 sequence is CASSLGLAGTSTDTQYF. For the CDR3, the DNA is TGCGCCAGCAGCTTGGGACTAGCGGGCACTAGCACAGATACGCAGTATTTT.

The J gene is TRBJ2-1, the V gene TRBV11-2, with D tentatively TRBD1 or TRBD2 (6 bases each). The V end was cut by 4 bases, the J end by 10 bases, with 26 bases between. This CDR3 has 17 residues. Germline V gives CDR1 SGHAT, CDR2 FQNNGV. The CDR3 loop reads CASSSWGLSRPRGEQFF. In DNA, the CDR3 is TGTGCCAGCAGCTCTTGGGGACTGTCCCGCCCTAGGGGGGAGCAGTTCTTC.